This TCR beta chain comes out of a study of cytomegalovirus exposure and HLA in healthy donors. Study-wide results and caveats: Associated with cytomegalovirus, according to the listing, were approximately 160 TCR beta chains. The classifier was said to identify cytomegalovirus status with high specificity and sensitivity. In vitro testing confirmed three CMV-associated chains as specific for CMV antigens.

Trimming at V came to 2 bases and at J to 4 bases, leaving 2 bases not matched to a gene. Looked up from germline, CDR1 is SGDLS and CDR2 is YYNGEE. This CDR3 spans 13 amino acids. Sequencing used immunoSEQ multiplex PCR; TCRdb keeps in-frame clones, though not all of them. This sample carries approximately 260,000 clones, about 86% of them seen once, and the ten largest clones take over 0.95%. Comments on this clone: Its antigen remains unidentified.

Sample: PBMCs. The sequence came from a woman younger than 35 in good health and CMV-seronegative. J is TRBJ1-1 and V is TRBV9; TRBD1 aligns across 7 bases. CDR3 in DNA: TGTGCCAGCAGCGTGACAGGGACCACTGAAGCTTTCTTT. Its protein product is CASSVTGTTEAFF.